This passage covers 30 T cell receptor beta chains from one sample sequenced in a study of cytomegalovirus exposure and HLA in healthy donors. Use of 60 Vbeta and 13 Jbeta primers characterized the PCR. Clones were sequenced by immunoSEQ multiplex PCR, and TCRdb holds only the in-frame ones, with some missing. The sample has about 140,000 clones, roughly 76% seen once; the top ten hold under 4.5%. The sequencing sample was made of PBMCs. The receptors were gathered from a man between 18 and 35 years old in good health and CMV-seronegative.

The chain combines TRBV27 with TRBJ2-2, with 10 positions matching TRBD2. The ends lost 2 bases at V and 3 bases at J; junction bases unmatched: 0. The CDR3 contains 15 residues. Germline lookup yields CDR1 MNHEY and CDR2 SMNVEV (reference sequence). The CDR3 DNA sequence: TGTGCCAGCAGTTTACTAGCGGGGGACACCGGGGAGCTGTTTTTT. It translates to CASSLLAGDTGELFF.

J is TRBJ1-3 and V is TRBV7-9; D might be TRBD1 (6 bases). In germline, CDR1 is SEHNR, CDR2 FQNEAQ (reference sequence). V was shortened by 2 bases and J by 0 bases, with 17 bases between the two germline ends. CDR3 length: 18 amino acids. The CDR3 DNA is TGTGCCAGCAGCTTACCTATCTGGGACATTCTCTCTGGAAACACCATATATTTT. It codes for CASSLPIWDILSGNTIYF.

This sequence joins TRBV30 and TRBJ2-7; D unclear. The CDR3 is made up of 11 amino acids. The V gene's germline CDR1 is GTSNPN and CDR2 SVGIG (reference sequence). The germline V and J ends were trimmed by 1 base and 3 bases, with 4 bases remaining between them. CDR3 loop: CAWSAVYEQYF. The CDR3 DNA is TGTGCCTGGAGTGCCGTCTACGAGCAGTACTTC.

The chain is built from TRBV2 and TRBJ1-1, with D perhaps matching TRBD1 (6 bases). V dropped 7 bases and J dropped 1 base, with 13 bases sitting between them. This CDR3 comprises 14 residues. Germline CDR1 SNHLY, CDR2 FYNNEI. The CDR3 spells CASTRTAKNTEAFF. The DNA of the CDR3 is TGTGCCAGCACTCGGACAGCGAAGAACACTGAAGCTTTCTTT.

CDR3 residues: CASSDSVGGGTPDTQYF. CDR3 nucleotide sequence: TGTGCCAGCAGTGACTCTGTGGGCGGGGGGACCCCAGATACGCAGTATTTT. V and J are TRBV6-4 and TRBJ2-3, with TRBD2 matching over 8 bases. The germline V gene encodes CDR1 MRHNA and CDR2 SNTAGT. The CDR3 is 17 amino acids. After removal of 0 bases from V and 4 bases from J, the junction contained 9 bases not matched to a gene.

V gene TRBV6-1 combines with J gene TRBJ2-1; the match to TRBD2 covers 15 bases. This CDR3 contains 16 residues. The J segment lost 7 bases and the V segment lost 3 bases, leaving 4 bases of the junction unmatched. Germline V CDR1 and CDR2: MNHNS, SASEGT. CDR3 loop: CASSDRGTSGGNEQFF. CDR3 bases: TGTGCCAGCAGTGACCGAGGGACTAGCGGGGGGAATGAGCAGTTCTTC.

The V and J genes are TRBV30 and TRBJ1-4; no clear D gene. Trimming stripped 4 bases from V and 5 bases from J, with 14 bases between. Looked up from germline, CDR1 is GTSNPN and CDR2 is SVGIG (reference sequence). The CDR3 consists of 14 residues. CDR3 in amino acids: CAWNVGLRNEKLFF. The CDR3 region has the DNA TGTGCCTGGAACGTCGGACTCCGGAATGAAAAACTGTTTTTT.

The chain's CDR3 is CASSRQGARTEAFF. Written as DNA, the CDR3 is TGTGCCAGCAGTCGACAGGGGGCCAGGACTGAAGCTTTCTTT. The chain combines TRBV28 with TRBJ1-1; 10 bases map to TRBD1. CDR1 is MDHEN and CDR2 is SYDVKM in the germline V gene. This CDR3 contains 14 residues. Unmatched junction bases numbered 5, after V lost 5 bases and J lost 5 bases.

This clone was recorded only once. This chain links TRBV10-2 with TRBJ2-3, with TRBD2 identical over 7 bases. The CDR3 consists of 10 residues. Germline-derived CDR1 and CDR2 are WSHSY and SAAADI. V trimming: 10 bases; J trimming: 5 bases; junction bases outside the gene matches: 0. This chain's CDR3 is CATGGDTQYF. The CDR3 coding sequence is TGCGCCACGGGGGGAGATACGCAGTATTTT.

The chain employs TRBV10-1 and TRBJ2-7; D call uncertain. V lost 0 bases, J lost 1 base, and 7 bases lay in between. The CDR3 runs to 14 residues. In germline, CDR1 is WNHNN, CDR2 SYGVQD (reference sequence). The CDR3, as DNA: TGCGCCAGCAGTGAGTCGCTAAATTCCTACGAGCAGTACTTC. Amino acid sequence: CASSESLNSYEQYF.

The genes are TRBV2 and TRBJ2-5; TRBD1 agrees at 9 bases. Germline loops: CDR1 SNHLY, CDR2 FYNNEI. V shed 2 bases and J 2 bases; nucleotides not matched to a gene: 9. The CDR3 consists of 17 residues. The CDR3 is CASSELGGQGGQETQYF. CDR3 sequence (DNA): TGTGCCAGCAGTGAATTAGGGGGACAGGGAGGGCAAGAGACCCAGTACTTC.

The chain links TRBV2 to TRBJ1-2; D is uncertain. This CDR3 is 12 amino acids long. CDR1 is SNHLY and CDR2 is FYNNEI in the germline V gene. V lost 6 bases, J lost 8 bases, and 13 bases lay in between. DNA for the CDR3: TGTGCCAGCAGCGTGGAGGCGAAGGGCTACACCTTC. Translating gives CASSVEAKGYTF.

This clone was counted once. This chain connects TRBV20-1 to TRBJ2-7; D might be TRBD1 (5 bases). The CDR3 runs 11 residues. The germline V and J ends were trimmed by 2 bases and 3 bases, with 5 bases remaining between them. Germline CDR1 reads DFQATT; CDR2 reads SNEGSKA (reference sequence). This chain's CDR3 is CSARQGYEQYF. The CDR3 DNA reads as TGCAGTGCTAGACAGGGCTACGAGCAGTACTTC.

The chain joins TRBV4-2 to TRBJ1-1; D not resolved. This CDR3 is 15 amino acids long. V lost 0 bases to trimming and J lost 1 base, with 9 bases between them. From germline, CDR1 is LGHNA and CDR2 YNFKEQ. The CDR3 sequence is CASSQEVTRNTEAFF. The CDR3 DNA reads TGTGCCAGCAGCCAAGAAGTAACGAGGAACACTGAAGCTTTCTTT.

The chain combines TRBV7-3 with TRBJ2-1; possible D gene TRBD1, 6 bases. The germline V gene encodes CDR1 SGHTA and CDR2 FQGTGA. This CDR3 is built from 16 residues. V was trimmed by 1 base and J by 6 bases, leaving 16 bases between them. CDR3 coding DNA: TGTGCCAGCAGCTTAATTAATCACAGGGAAGGCAATGAGCAGTTCTTC. It yields the protein CASSLINHREGNEQFF.

The sample holds a few counts of this clone. The chain has TRBV9 and TRBJ1-1; 7 nucleotides match TRBD1. This CDR3 has 13 residues. Germline CDR1 is SGDLS and CDR2 is YYNGEE. V lost 3 bases, J lost 5 bases, and 4 bases stayed unmatched. The CDR3 here is CASSGTGGTEAFF. CDR3 sequence (DNA): TGTGCCAGCAGCGGGACAGGCGGAACTGAAGCTTTCTTT. The whole variable domain, filled in from reference TRBV9 and TRBJ1-1, reads DSGVTQTPKHLITATGQRVTLRCSPRSGDLSVYWYQQSLDQGLQFLIQYYNGEERAKGNILERFSAQQFPDLHSELNLSSLELGDSALYFCASSGTGGTEAFFGQGTRLTVV.

The chain carries TRBV25-1 and TRBJ2-7; TRBD1 agrees at 8 bases. Unmatched junction bases numbered 10, after V lost 8 bases and J lost 4 bases. There are 14 residues in the CDR3. Germline-derived CDR1 and CDR2 are MGHDK and SYGVNS. The CDR3 DNA sequence: TGTGCCAGCGGAAAGAGGACAGGGATTTACGAGCAGTACTTC. Translation gives CASGKRTGIYEQYF.

CDR3 protein: CSVAGLAGHYEQYF. CDR3 nucleotide sequence: TGCAGCGTCGCGGGACTAGCGGGACACTACGAGCAGTACTTC. This rearrangement joins TRBV29-1 to TRBJ2-7; 13 nucleotides align to TRBD2. CDR1 is SQVTM, CDR2 ANQGSEA, per germline. V lost 6 bases, J lost 3 bases, and 5 bases stayed unmatched. CDR3 length: 14 residues.

A few counts support this clone. V and J are TRBV2 and TRBJ1-5, with D possibly matching TRBD1 (5 bases). The CDR3 loop spans 13 amino acids. The V end lost 8 bases, the J end lost 3 bases, and 11 bases lay between the germline ends. Germline assignment: CDR1 SNHLY and CDR2 FYNNEI. The CDR3 DNA reads TGTGCCAGCTCTACAGGATTCAATCAGCCCCAGCATTTT. Translating gives CASSTGFNQPQHF.

The V call is TRBV11-2, the J call TRBJ2-7; TRBD1 agrees at 8 bases. V trimming: 4 bases; J trimming: 5 bases; junction bases outside the gene matches: 7. The CDR3 length is 14 residues. Per the germline V gene, CDR1 is SGHAT and CDR2 is FQNNGV. The CDR3 region has the DNA TGTGCCAGCAGCTCCCAGGGGGCTATCGACGAGCAGTACTTC. Translating it yields CASSSQGAIDEQYF.

The chain carries TRBV5-4 and TRBJ2-5; D may be TRBD1 (5 bases). V gave up 1 base and J gave up 6 bases, with 13 bases separating them. Per germline, CDR1 SGHNT and CDR2 YYREEE (reference sequence). The CDR3 totals 14 residues. The CDR3 protein is CASSLNGAGQTQYF. DNA of the CDR3: TGTGCCAGCAGCTTGAATGGGGCAGGACAGACCCAGTACTTC. Drawing the rest from reference TRBV5-4 and TRBJ2-5, the complete variable domain is ETGVTQSPTHLIKTRGQQVTLRCSSQSGHNTVSWYQQALGQGPQFIFQYYREEENGRGNFPPRFSGLQFPNYSSELNVNALELDDSALYLCASSLNGAGQTQYFGPGTRLLVL.

The chain has TRBV7-2 and TRBJ1-2; D gene uncertain. Trimming removed 1 base at V and 7 bases at J, with 19 bases between. This CDR3 is 16 amino acids long. Germline V gene data show CDR1 as SGHTA and CDR2 as FQGNSA. CDR3 loop: CASSLVAGLQAGGYTF. CDR3 nucleotides: TGTGCCAGCAGCTTAGTAGCGGGCTTACAAGCAGGTGGCTACACCTTC. Supplemented by reference TRBV7-2 and TRBJ1-2, the full variable domain reads GAGVSQSPSNKVTEKGKDVELRCDPISGHTALYWYRQSLGQGLEFLIYFQGNSAPDKSGLPSDRFSAERTGGSVSTLTIQRTQQEDSAVYLCASSLVAGLQAGGYTFGSGTRLTVV.

V and J are TRBV7-2 and TRBJ1-6; the D is unclear. With 2 bases removed from V and 9 bases from J, the gap between germline ends came to 11 bases. The CDR3 covers 14 residues. The germline gives CDR1 SGHTA, CDR2 FQGNSA. DNA for the CDR3: TGTGCCAGCAGCTTACACGGGATGGCTTCACCCCTCCACTTT. It is translated as CASSLHGMASPLHF.

The chain is built from TRBV2 and TRBJ2-5; TRBD1 might be the D (6 bases). The V gene's germline CDR1 is SNHLY and CDR2 FYNNEI. CDR3 length: 12 residues. Trimming stripped 8 bases from V and 7 bases from J, with 14 bases between. CDR3 nucleotide sequence: TGTGCCAGCGGGTTGGGGGCTTGGACCCAGTACTTC. This encodes CASGLGAWTQYF.

The chain uses TRBV27 and TRBJ1-2; D gene unclear. CDR3 size: 14 residues. Germline CDR1 MNHEY, CDR2 SMNVEV (reference sequence). Trimming stripped 0 bases from V and 4 bases from J, with 9 bases between. CDR3 amino acids: CASSLSGRFYGYTF. The CDR3 region has the DNA TGTGCCAGCAGTTTATCAGGGAGGTTCTATGGCTACACCTTC.

The V call is TRBV5-6, the J call TRBJ2-3; TRBD2 might be the D (5 bases). Trimming cost V 1 base and J 3 bases, with 12 bases left between them. This CDR3 has 15 amino acids. The V gene's germline CDR1 is SGHDT and CDR2 YYEEEE. CDR3: CASSLYGEGTDTQYF. Written as DNA, the CDR3 is TGTGCCAGCAGCTTGTACGGAGAGGGAACAGATACGCAGTATTTT.

This clone was recorded a few times. V is TRBV19 and J is TRBJ2-1, with 8 bases identical to TRBD1. The CDR3 extends over 15 amino acids. V lost 7 bases and J lost 1; bases outside the gene matches: 6. Germline values: CDR1 LNHDA, CDR2 SQIVND (reference sequence). CDR3 DNA sequence: TGTGCCAGTACCCAGGACAGGGATTCCTACAATGAGCAGTTCTTC. Protein: CASTQDRDSYNEQFF.

This chain joins TRBV11-3 and TRBJ1-4; D is possibly TRBD1 (5 bases). The germline gives CDR1 SGHNT, CDR2 YENEEA. The CDR3 length is 16 residues. V dropped 5 bases and J dropped 8 bases, with 21 bases sitting between them. CDR3 region: CASSLTDSHGGEKLFF. CDR3 coding DNA: TGTGCCAGCAGCCTTACCGACAGCCACGGGGGGGAAAAACTGTTTTTT.

The chain is built from TRBV9 and TRBJ2-7; no firm D call. The CDR3 sequence is 13 residues long. Per the germline V gene, CDR1 is SGDLS and CDR2 is YYNGEE. The V gene lost 0 bases and the J gene lost 0 bases, with 4 bases spanning the gap. CDR3 coding DNA: TGTGCCAGCAGCGTAGGTAGCTCCTACGAGCAGTACTTC. This sequence encodes CASSVGSSYEQYF.

The chain joins TRBV9 to TRBJ2-3, with 8 bases fitting TRBD2. Looked up from germline, CDR1 is SGDLS and CDR2 is YYNGEE. The CDR3 is 16 amino acids. V shed 6 bases, J shed 4 bases, and the junction held 13 bases outside the gene matches. CDR3 DNA: TGTGCCAGCACCGCCCTCGGGGTAGCGGGGTCAGATACGCAGTATTTT. Translating it yields CASTALGVAGSDTQYF.